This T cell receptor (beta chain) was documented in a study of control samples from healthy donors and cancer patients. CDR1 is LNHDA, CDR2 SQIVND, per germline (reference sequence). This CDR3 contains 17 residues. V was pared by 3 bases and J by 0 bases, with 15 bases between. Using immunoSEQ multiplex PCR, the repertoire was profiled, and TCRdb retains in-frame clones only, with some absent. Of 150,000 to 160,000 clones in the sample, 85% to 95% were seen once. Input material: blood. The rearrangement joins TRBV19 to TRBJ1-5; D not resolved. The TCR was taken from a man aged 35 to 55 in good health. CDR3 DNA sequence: TGTGCCAGTAGTATTCGATTTGATTGGGGTAGCAATCAGCCCCAGCATTTT. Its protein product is CASSIRFDWGSNQPQHF.